This TCR beta chain was found in a study of blood T cell repertoires in COVID-19. Study-level background: Sources were T cells, B-cell-depleted T cells, or PBMCs; the material itself was cDNA or gDNA.

Per the study methods: Estimated nucleated cell counts came from reference gene primer amplification. Generated by immunoSEQ multiplex PCR, the TCRdb table keeps only in-frame clones and is missing some. For V, J and clone size, that table is used; D and trimming come from the DNA. The table has some 140,000 clones, 70% to 85% seen once. This clone was counted once. This CDR3 spans 13 amino acids. CDR1 is MNHEY, CDR2 SVGAGI, per germline. V dropped 8 bases and J dropped 8 bases, with 13 bases sitting between them. Sequencing input: peripheral blood. The receptor was isolated from a man in his 60s who had recovered from COVID-19. This chain links TRBV6-5 with TRBJ1-6, with D uncertain. In DNA, the CDR3 is TGTGCCAGCGGGGAGGGAAACTATTCACCCCTCCACTTT. Translated: CASGEGNYSPLHF.